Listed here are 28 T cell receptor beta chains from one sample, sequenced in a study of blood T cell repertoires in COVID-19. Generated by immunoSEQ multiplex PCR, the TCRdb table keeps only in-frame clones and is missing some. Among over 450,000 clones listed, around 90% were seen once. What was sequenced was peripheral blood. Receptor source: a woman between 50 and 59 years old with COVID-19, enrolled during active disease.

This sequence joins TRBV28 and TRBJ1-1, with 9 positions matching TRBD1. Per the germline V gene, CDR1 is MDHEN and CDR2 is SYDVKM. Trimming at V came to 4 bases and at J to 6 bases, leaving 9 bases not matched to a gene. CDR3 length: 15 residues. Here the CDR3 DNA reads TGTGCCAGCAGTTACCGGGACAGGGAAGCGCCTGAAGCTTTCTTT. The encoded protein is CASSYRDREAPEAFF.

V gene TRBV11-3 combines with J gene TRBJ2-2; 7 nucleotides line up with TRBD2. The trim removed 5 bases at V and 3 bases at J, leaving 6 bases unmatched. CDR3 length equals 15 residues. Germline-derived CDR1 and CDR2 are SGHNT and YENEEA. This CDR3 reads CASSGLGADTGELFF. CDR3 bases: TGTGCCAGCAGCGGACTAGGGGCGGACACCGGGGAGCTGTTTTTT.

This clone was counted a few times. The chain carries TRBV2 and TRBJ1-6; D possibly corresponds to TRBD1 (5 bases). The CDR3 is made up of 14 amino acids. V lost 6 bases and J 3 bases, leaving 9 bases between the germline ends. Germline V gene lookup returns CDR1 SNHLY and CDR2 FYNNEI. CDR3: CASREGLYNSPLHF. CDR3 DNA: TGTGCCAGCAGAGAGGGACTCTATAATTCACCCCTCCACTTT.

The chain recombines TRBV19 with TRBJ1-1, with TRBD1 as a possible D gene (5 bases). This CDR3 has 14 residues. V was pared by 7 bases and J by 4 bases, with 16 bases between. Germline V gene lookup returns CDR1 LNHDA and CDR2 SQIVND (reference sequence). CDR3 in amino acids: CASNTPPGGTEAFF. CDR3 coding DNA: TGTGCCAGTAATACCCCCCCGGGGGGCACTGAAGCTTTCTTT.

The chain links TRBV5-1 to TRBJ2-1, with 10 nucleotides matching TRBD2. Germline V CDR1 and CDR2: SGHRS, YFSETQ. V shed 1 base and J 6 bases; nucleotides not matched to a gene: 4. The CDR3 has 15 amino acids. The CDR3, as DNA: TGCGCCAGCAGCTTGCTAGCGGGGGAAAGCAATGAGCAGTTCTTC. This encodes CASSLLAGESNEQFF.

Here the CDR3 DNA reads TGTGCCACCCGAGAATCCGGGGAATCACCCCTCCACTTT. Protein: CATRESGESPLHF. The gene calls are TRBV19 and TRBJ1-6, with no clear D. The CDR3 runs 13 residues. With 10 bases removed from V and 10 bases from J, the gap between germline ends came to 17 bases. Per the germline V gene, CDR1 is LNHDA and CDR2 is SQIVND (reference sequence). Based on the CDR3 plus reference TRBV19 and TRBJ1-6, the full variable domain is DGGITQSPKYLFRKEGQNVTLSCEQNLNHDAMYWYRQDPGQGLRLIYYSQIVNDFQKGDIAEGYSVSREKKESFPLTVTSAQKNPTAFYLCATRESGESPLHFGNGTRLTVT.

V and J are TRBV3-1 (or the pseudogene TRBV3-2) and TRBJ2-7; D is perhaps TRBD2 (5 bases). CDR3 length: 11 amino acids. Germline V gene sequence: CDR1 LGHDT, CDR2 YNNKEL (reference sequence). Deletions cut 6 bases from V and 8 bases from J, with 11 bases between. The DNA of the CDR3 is TGTGCCAGCAGTCACGAGGGAAAGCAGTACTTC. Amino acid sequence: CASSHEGKQYF.

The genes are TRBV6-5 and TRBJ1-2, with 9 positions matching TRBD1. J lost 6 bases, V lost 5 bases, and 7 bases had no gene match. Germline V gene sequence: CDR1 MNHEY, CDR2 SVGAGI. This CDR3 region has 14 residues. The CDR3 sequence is CASSPYRDRDGYTF. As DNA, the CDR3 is TGTGCCAGCAGTCCGTACCGGGACAGGGATGGCTACACCTTC.

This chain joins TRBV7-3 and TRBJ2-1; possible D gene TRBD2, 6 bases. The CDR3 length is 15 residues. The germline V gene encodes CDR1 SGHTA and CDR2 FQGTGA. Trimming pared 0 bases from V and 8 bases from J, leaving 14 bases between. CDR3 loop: CASSLTGGSRDEQFF. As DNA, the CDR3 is TGTGCCAGCAGCTTAACCGGGGGTAGTCGGGATGAGCAGTTCTTC.

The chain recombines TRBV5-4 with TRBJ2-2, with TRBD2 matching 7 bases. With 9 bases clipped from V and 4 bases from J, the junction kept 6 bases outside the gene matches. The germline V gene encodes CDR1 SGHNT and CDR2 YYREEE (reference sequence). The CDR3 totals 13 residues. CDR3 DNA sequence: TGTGCCACCGGGACTACAATCACCGGGGAGCTGTTTTTT. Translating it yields CATGTTITGELFF.

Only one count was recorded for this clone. CDR3 DNA sequence: TGTGCCAGCACCCCGGGTAGGAACACTGAAGCTTTCTTT. This gives the protein CASTPGRNTEAFF. This rearrangement joins TRBV6-5 to TRBJ1-1; D ambiguous. V was shortened by 7 bases and J by 1 base, with 10 bases between the two germline ends. This CDR3 has 13 amino acids. The germline gives CDR1 MNHEY, CDR2 SVGAGI.

CDR3 loop: CASRYSGYPYNEQFF. CDR3 coding DNA: TGTGCCAGCAGATATTCAGGGTACCCCTACAATGAGCAGTTCTTC. The chain links TRBV2 to TRBJ2-1; D possibly corresponds to TRBD1 (5 bases). CDR3 size: 15 residues. Germline CDR1 is SNHLY and CDR2 is FYNNEI. Trimming took off 6 bases at V and 2 bases at J, with 14 bases between the two ends.

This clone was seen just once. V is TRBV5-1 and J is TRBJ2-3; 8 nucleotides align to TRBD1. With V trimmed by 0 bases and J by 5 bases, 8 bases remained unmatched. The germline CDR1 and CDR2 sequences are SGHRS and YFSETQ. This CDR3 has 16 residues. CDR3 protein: CASSLARQTGEDTQYF. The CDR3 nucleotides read TGCGCCAGCAGCTTGGCCAGACAGACAGGGGAAGATACGCAGTATTTT. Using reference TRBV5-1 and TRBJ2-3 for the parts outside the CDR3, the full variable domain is KAGVTQTPRYLIKTRGQQVTLSCSPISGHRSVSWYQQTPGQGLQFLFEYFSETQRNKGNFPGRFSGRQFSNSRSEMNVSTLELGDSALYLCASSLARQTGEDTQYFGPGTRLTVL.

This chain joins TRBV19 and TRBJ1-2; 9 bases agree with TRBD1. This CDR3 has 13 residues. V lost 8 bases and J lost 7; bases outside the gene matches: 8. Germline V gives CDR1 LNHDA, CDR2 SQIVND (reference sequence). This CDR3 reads CASRAGQGRGYTF. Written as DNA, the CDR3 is TGTGCCAGTCGTGCGGGACAGGGTCGTGGCTACACCTTC. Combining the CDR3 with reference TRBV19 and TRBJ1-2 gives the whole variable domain DGGITQSPKYLFRKEGQNVTLSCEQNLNHDAMYWYRQDPGQGLRLIYYSQIVNDFQKGDIAEGYSVSREKKESFPLTVTSAQKNPTAFYLCASRAGQGRGYTFGSGTRLTVV.

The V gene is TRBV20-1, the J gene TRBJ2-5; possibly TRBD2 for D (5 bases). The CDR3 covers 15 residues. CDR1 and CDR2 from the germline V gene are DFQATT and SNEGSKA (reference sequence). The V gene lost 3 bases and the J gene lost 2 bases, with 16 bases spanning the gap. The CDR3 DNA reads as TGCAGTGCTAGTGGTTATCTTGGGAGTCAAGAGACCCAGTACTTC. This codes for CSASGYLGSQETQYF.

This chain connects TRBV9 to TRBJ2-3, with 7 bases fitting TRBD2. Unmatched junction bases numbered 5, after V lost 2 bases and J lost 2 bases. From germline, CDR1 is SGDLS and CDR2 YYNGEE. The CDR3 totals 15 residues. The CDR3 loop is CASSVAGDFTDTQYF. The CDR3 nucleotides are TGTGCCAGCAGCGTGGCGGGGGACTTCACAGATACGCAGTATTTT.

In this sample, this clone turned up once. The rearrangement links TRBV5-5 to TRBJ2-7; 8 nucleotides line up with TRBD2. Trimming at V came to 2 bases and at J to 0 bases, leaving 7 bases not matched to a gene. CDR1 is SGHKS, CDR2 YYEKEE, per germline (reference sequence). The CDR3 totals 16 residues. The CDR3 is CASSFEGSGSSYEQYF. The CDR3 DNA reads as TGTGCCAGCAGCTTCGAGGGCAGCGGGAGCTCCTACGAGCAGTACTTC. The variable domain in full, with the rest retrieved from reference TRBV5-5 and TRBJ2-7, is DAGVTQSPTHLIKTRGQQVTLRCSPISGHKSVSWYQQVLGQGPQFIFQYYEKEERGRGNFPDRFSARQFPNYSSELNVNALLLGDSALYLCASSFEGSGSSYEQYFGPGTRLTVT.

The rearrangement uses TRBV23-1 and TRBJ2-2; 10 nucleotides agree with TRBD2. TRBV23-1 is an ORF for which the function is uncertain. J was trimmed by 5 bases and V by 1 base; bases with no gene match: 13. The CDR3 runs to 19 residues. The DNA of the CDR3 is TGCGCCAGCAGTCAATTGGCTTCAACTAGCGGGGAAAAAACCGGGGAGCTGTTTTTT. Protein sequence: CASSQLASTSGEKTGELFF.

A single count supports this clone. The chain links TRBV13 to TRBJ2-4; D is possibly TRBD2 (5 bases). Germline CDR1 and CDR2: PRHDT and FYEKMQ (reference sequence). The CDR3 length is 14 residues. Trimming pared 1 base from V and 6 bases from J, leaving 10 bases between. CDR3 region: CASSLEVRGNIQYF. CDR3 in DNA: TGTGCCAGCAGCTTAGAGGTTCGGGGAAACATTCAGTACTTC.

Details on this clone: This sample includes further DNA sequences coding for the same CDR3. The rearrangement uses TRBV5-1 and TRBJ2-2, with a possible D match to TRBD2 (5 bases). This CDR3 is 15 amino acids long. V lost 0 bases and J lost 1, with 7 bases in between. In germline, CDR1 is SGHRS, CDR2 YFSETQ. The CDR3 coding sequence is TGCGCCAGCAGCTTGGCCGGAGGGAACACCGGGGAGCTGTTTTTT. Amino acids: CASSLAGGNTGELFF.

CDR3 amino acids: CASSQSGGSTDTQYF. CDR3 bases: TGTGCCAGCAGCCAGAGCGGGGGGAGCACAGATACGCAGTATTTT. The rearrangement uses TRBV7-6 and TRBJ2-3; 9 bases align to TRBD2. V lost 5 bases and J lost 0; bases outside the gene matches: 3. The germline V gene encodes CDR1 SGHVS and CDR2 FNYEAQ. The length of the CDR3 is 15 residues.

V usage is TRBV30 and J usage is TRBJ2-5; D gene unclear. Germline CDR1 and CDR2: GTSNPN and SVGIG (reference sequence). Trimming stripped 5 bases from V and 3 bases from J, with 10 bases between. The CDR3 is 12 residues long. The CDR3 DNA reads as TGTGCCTGGGGCCCCGAGGAAGAGACCCAGTACTTC. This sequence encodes CAWGPEEETQYF.

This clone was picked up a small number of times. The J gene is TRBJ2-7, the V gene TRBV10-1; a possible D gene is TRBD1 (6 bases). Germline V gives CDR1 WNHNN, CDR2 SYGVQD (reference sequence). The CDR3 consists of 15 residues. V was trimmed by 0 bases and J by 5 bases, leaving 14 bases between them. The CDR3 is CASSESGAGLHEQYF. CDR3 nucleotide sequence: TGCGCCAGCAGTGAGTCGGGGGCAGGGCTCCACGAGCAGTACTTC.

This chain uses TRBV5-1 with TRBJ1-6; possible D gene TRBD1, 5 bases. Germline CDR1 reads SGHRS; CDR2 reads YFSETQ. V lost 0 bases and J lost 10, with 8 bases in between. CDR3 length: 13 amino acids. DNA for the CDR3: TGCGCCAGCAGCTTGGTGGGGGGATCACCCCTCCACTTT. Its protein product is CASSLVGGSPLHF.

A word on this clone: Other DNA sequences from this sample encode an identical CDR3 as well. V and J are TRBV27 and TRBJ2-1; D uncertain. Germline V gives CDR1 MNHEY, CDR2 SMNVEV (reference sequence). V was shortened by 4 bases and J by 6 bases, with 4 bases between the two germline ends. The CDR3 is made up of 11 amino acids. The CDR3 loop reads CASSSSNEQFF. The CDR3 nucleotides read TGTGCCAGCAGTTCTTCCAATGAGCAGTTCTTC.

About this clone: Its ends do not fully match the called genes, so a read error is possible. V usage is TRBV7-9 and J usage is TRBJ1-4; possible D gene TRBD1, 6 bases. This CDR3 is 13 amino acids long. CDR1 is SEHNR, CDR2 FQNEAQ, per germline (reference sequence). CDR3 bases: TGTGCCAGCAGCCGGGGGGCTAACGAAAAACTGTTTTTT. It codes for CASSRGANEKLFF.

This chain's CDR3 is CASSSISGGYTF. In nucleotides, the CDR3 is TGTGCCAGCAGCTCCATCAGTGGTGGCTACACCTTC. The rearrangement links TRBV5-6 to TRBJ1-2; D uncertain. CDR1 is SGHDT and CDR2 is YYEEEE in the germline V gene. CDR3 size: 12 residues. Trimming took off 3 bases at V and 7 bases at J, with 10 bases between the two ends.

The CDR3 is CASSYSGSFLREQYF. CDR3 in DNA: TGTGCCAGCAGTTACTCAGGCTCTTTCCTGAGGGAGCAGTACTTC. V usage is TRBV6-2 or TRBV6-3 and J usage is TRBJ2-7; D is unclear. Germline V CDR1 and CDR2: MNHEY, SVGEGT. The ends were cut back, 0 bases at V and 7 bases at J, with 16 bases in the middle. The CDR3 runs to 15 residues.